This T cell receptor beta chain was identified during a study of blood T cell repertoires in COVID-19. J gave up 0 bases and V 3 bases, and 3 bases lay outside the gene matches. The CDR3 is made up of 16 amino acids. Germline-derived CDR1 and CDR2 are MGHDK and SYGVNS. In the study's own analysis: For nucleated cells, counts were estimated from reference gene primer amplification. Profiled with immunoSEQ multiplex PCR; TCRdb holds only in-frame clones, not every one. The V and J calls and clone size come from that table; D and trimming were worked out from the DNA. Of tens of thousands of clones detected, 80% to 90% appear once; the ten largest clones hold about 6.8%.

Sequenced input: peripheral blood. This receptor was identified in a woman in her sixties with COVID-19, enrolled during active disease. This chain links TRBV25-1 with TRBJ1-4; 8 positions match TRBD1. In DNA, the CDR3 is TGTGCCAGCAGTGAGGGGGACAGGTCAACTAATGAAAAACTGTTTTTT. Protein product: CASSEGDRSTNEKLFF. Variable domain in full (rest from reference TRBV25-1 and TRBJ1-4): EADIYQTPRYLVIGTGKKITLECSQTMGHDKMYWYQQDPGMELHLIHYSYGVNSTEKGDLSSESTVSRIRTEHFPLTLESARPSHTSQYLCASSEGDRSTNEKLFFGSGTQLSVL.